Listed below are T cell receptor beta chains from one sample, sequenced in a study of CD8 T cells in Susac syndrome. TCRdb used MiXCR to reprocess the immunoSEQ multiplex PCR reads, holding one entry per CDR3 protein. This sample has around 230,000 distinct CDR3 sequences, with roughly 96% found just once. Sequences were obtained from CD4+ T cells from PBMCs. Source of these receptors: a human donor with multiple sclerosis. Both conserved end residues are part of each CDR3. The D gene is left open where the match is weak. For some rows the clone size is stated as once, few or many, or as a class when expanded; others skip it.

clone size,V gene,D gene,CDR3 length,J gene,CDR3 protein,CDR3 DNA
NA,TRBV6-5,NA,12,TRBJ2-1,CASSPPDNEQFF,TGTGCCAGCAGTCCGCCAGACAATGAGCAGTTCTTC
NA,TRBV14,TRBD2,15,TRBJ2-5,CASSQDNSGGETQYF,TGTGCCAGCAGCCAAGATAATTCGGGAGGGGAGACCCAGTACTTC
NA,TRBV3-1,TRBD1,15,TRBJ2-7,CASSLTQTGIYEQYF,TGTGCCAGCAGCCTCACCCAGACAGGGATCTACGAGCAGTACTTC
NA,TRBV19,TRBD2,17,TRBJ2-1,CASSIASRLADYNEQFF,TGTGCCAGTAGTATAGCGAGTAGGCTAGCGGACTACAATGAGCAGTTCTTC
NA,TRBV20-1,TRBD2,14,TRBJ2-5,CSADPRAGGETQYF,TGCAGTGCCGACCCCCGAGCGGGAGGGGAGACCCAGTACTTC
NA,TRBV4-1,NA,15,TRBJ2-7,CASSQEARLSYEQYF,TGCGCCAGCAGCCAAGAGGCCAGGCTATCCTACGAGCAGTACTTC
NA,TRBV25-1,TRBD1,13,TRBJ1-2,CASAGTGGYGYTF,TGTGCCAGTGCAGGCACAGGGGGCTATGGCTACACCTTC
once,TRBV20-1,NA,14,TRBJ2-1,CSARTEILYNEQFF,TGCAGTGCTAGGACTGAGATACTCTACAATGAGCAGTTCTTC
NA,TRBV3-1,TRBD2,15,TRBJ2-7,CASSQISGGAYEQYF,TGTGCCAGCAGCCAAATAAGCGGGGGGGCCTACGAGCAGTACTTC
NA,TRBV10-3,NA,11,TRBJ2-1,CAISIKDEQFF,TGTGCCATCAGCATAAAAGATGAGCAGTTCTTC
NA,TRBV21-1,NA,10,TRBJ2-1,CASSRTLEFF,TGTGCCAGCAGCCGCACCTTAGAGTTCTTC
NA,TRBV15,TRBD2,15,TRBJ2-1,CATSRFSREGGEQFF,TGTGCCACCAGTCGGTTTTCGCGGGAGGGCGGTGAGCAGTTCTTC
NA,TRBV5-1,TRBD2,14,TRBJ2-7,CASMSSSGRYEQYF,TGCGCCAGCATGTCGTCTAGCGGGAGATACGAGCAGTACTTC
NA,TRBV3-1,NA,12,TRBJ1-2,CASSQESYGYTF,TGTGCCAGCAGCCAAGAGAGCTATGGCTACACCTTC
NA,TRBV20-1,TRBD2,13,TRBJ2-1,CSARPGTSGGQFF,TGCAGTGCTAGACCCGGGACTAGCGGGGGCCAGTTCTTC
NA,TRBV6-5,TRBD1,18,TRBJ1-5,CASSYSGGTGYGNQPQHF,TGTGCCAGCAGTTACTCCGGGGGGACAGGGTATGGCAATCAGCCCCAGCATTTT
once,TRBV3-1,TRBD2,19,TRBJ2-7,CASSQVAGGRTLSWDEQYF,TGTGCCAGCAGCCAAGTTGCGGGAGGACGAACCCTATCTTGGGACGAGCAGTACTTC
NA,TRBV7-2,NA,15,TRBJ2-1,CASTLPDRSYNEQFF,TGTGCCAGCACCCTTCCCGACAGGAGTTACAATGAGCAGTTCTTC
NA,TRBV24-1,NA,13,TRBJ2-1,CATAGSIYNEQFF,TGTGCCACGGCGGGGTCCATCTACAATGAGCAGTTCTTC
once,TRBV20-1,NA,15,TRBJ2-2,CSARSHSANTGELFF,TGCAGTGCTAGATCCCACTCCGCGAACACCGGGGAGCTGTTTTTT
NA,TRBV20-1,NA,13,TRBJ1-5,CSAGRGLDQPQHF,TGCAGTGCTGGAAGGGGGTTGGATCAGCCCCAGCATTTT
NA,TRBV5-1,TRBD2,16,TRBJ2-3,CASRRLAGDITDTQYF,TGCGCCAGCAGGCGGCTAGCGGGGGATATCACAGATACGCAGTATTTT
NA,TRBV3-1,NA,14,TRBJ1-2,CASSQETAFYGYTF,TGTGCCAGCAGCCAAGAAACAGCATTCTATGGCTACACCTTC
NA,TRBV2,TRBD2,15,TRBJ2-3,CASSPLAGVTDTQYF,TGTGCCAGCAGTCCACTAGCGGGTGTCACAGATACGCAGTATTTT
NA,TRBV6-4,TRBD2,15,TRBJ2-1,CASGALAGPSNEQFF,TGTGCCAGCGGCGCATTAGCGGGGCCCTCCAATGAGCAGTTCTTC
NA,TRBV9,NA,14,TRBJ2-7,CASSPGSPTYEQYF,TGTGCCAGCAGCCCTGGGTCACCAACCTACGAGCAGTACTTC
NA,TRBV12-5,TRBD2,14,TRBJ2-5,CASGLGAREGTQYF,TGTGCTAGTGGTTTGGGGGCCCGGGAGGGGACCCAGTACTTC
NA,TRBV9,NA,15,TRBJ2-1,CASSVELEFNNEQFF,TGTGCCAGCAGCGTAGAGCTCGAATTTAACAATGAGCAGTTCTTC
once,TRBV15,NA,13,TRBJ1-1,CATSKTDTREAFF,TGTGCCACCAGCAAAACGGATACCCGAGAAGCTTTCTTT
NA,TRBV7-3,TRBD2,16,TRBJ2-3,CASSLGTSGAYDTQYF,TGTGCCAGCAGCTTAGGGACTAGCGGAGCCTACGATACGCAGTATTTT
NA,TRBV13,NA,15,TRBJ2-1,CASSLLGGQGNEQFF,TGTGCCAGCAGCTTATTGGGGGGCCAGGGCAATGAGCAGTTCTTC
NA,TRBV23-1,TRBD1,17,TRBJ2-7,CASTSRDRWGASYEQYF,TGCGCCAGCACCTCCCGGGACAGGTGGGGTGCCTCCTACGAGCAGTACTTC
NA,TRBV20-1,NA,14,TRBJ2-3,CSAREGLRTDTQYF,TGCAGTGCTAGAGAGGGCCTACGCACAGATACGCAGTATTTT
NA,TRBV6-1,NA,15,TRBJ2-1,CASSTRRSRDNEQFF,TGTGCCAGCAGCACCAGGCGATCGAGGGACAATGAGCAGTTCTTC
NA,TRBV12-3/TRBV12-4,NA,14,TRBJ1-1,CASRLTGRNTEAFF,TGTGCCAGCAGGCTAACAGGGAGGAACACTGAAGCTTTCTTT
NA,TRBV24-1,TRBD1,16,TRBJ2-2,CAPPGTGDGNTGELFF,TGTGCCCCCCCTGGGACAGGGGATGGTAACACCGGGGAGCTGTTTTTT
NA,TRBV12-5,NA,17,TRBJ2-3,CASGSGTGTQSTDTQYF,TGTGCTAGTGGTTCCGGCACCGGGACTCAGAGCACAGATACGCAGTATTTT
NA,TRBV20-1,NA,14,TRBJ2-7,CSASGGGGPYEQYF,TGCAGTGCTAGTGGCGGAGGGGGACCCTACGAGCAGTACTTC
NA,TRBV30,TRBD1,14,TRBJ2-5,CAWKRDRGRETQYF,TGTGCCTGGAAAAGGGACAGGGGGAGGGAGACCCAGTACTTC
NA,TRBV29-1,NA,12,TRBJ2-7,CSGGYNGAEQYF,TGCAGCGGGGGGTACAATGGGGCCGAGCAGTACTTC
NA,TRBV9,NA,13,TRBJ1-2,CASSGSQAYGYTF,TGTGCCAGCAGCGGGTCTCAGGCCTATGGCTACACCTTC